This T cell receptor (beta chain) was captured in a study of blood T cell repertoires in COVID-19. Study details: The study drew acute and convalescent COVID-19 samples from the United States, Italy and Spain.

Source study methods: Quantification of nucleated cells was approximated via reference gene primer amplification. Profiled with immunoSEQ multiplex PCR; TCRdb holds only in-frame clones, not every one. D and trimming come from the DNA, and the V and J calls and clone size come from that table. The sample lists 250,000 to 350,000 clones, about 89% occurring once. As for this clone: At one of its ends the junction is not consistent with the germline gene, which may arise from a read error.

The CDR3 runs 15 residues. Germline V CDR1 and CDR2: SSHAT, FNYEAQ (reference sequence). The chain recombines TRBV7-7 with TRBJ2-5; 8 bases fit TRBD1. Sequencing was done on a sample of peripheral blood. This TCR came from a man aged 18 to 29 who had recovered from COVID-19. The CDR3: CASRLTGGVGETQYF. The CDR3 nucleotides are TGTGCTAGCAGGCTAACAGGGGGAGTGGGAGAGACCCAGTACTTC.